The present TCR beta chain was sequenced within a study of PD-1 blockade in mismatch repair-deficient tumors. As for the study in general: Patients had some twelve mismatch repair-deficient cancer types, all previously treated and progressing. Whole-study findings and limits: Tumor-resident clones, often undetectable pretreatment in blood, expanded then contracted after pembrolizumab.

Per germline, CDR1 LNHDA and CDR2 SQIVND (reference sequence). With V trimmed by 5 bases and J by 7 bases, 11 bases remained unmatched. This CDR3 has 14 amino acids. Libraries were prepared by immunoSEQ multiplex PCR; TCRdb keeps only in-frame clonotypes and omits some of them. Among around 18,000 clones, over 75% were seen once, and the ten largest hold about 1.5%. A note on this clone: Its specificity is not known.

Mismatch repair deficiency was confirmed in all patients, by PCR or immunohistochemistry. The TCR-sequenced patients were a few responders to pembrolizumab. The sequence was collected from an adult with mismatch repair-deficient cancer. Source: PBMCs, taken 22 weeks after starting pembrolizumab. The chain uses TRBV19 and TRBJ2-7, with 7 bases identical to TRBD1. Here the CDR3 DNA reads TGTGCCAGTAGTGTACAGGGGACATACGTAGAGCAGTACTTC. It codes for CASSVQGTYVEQYF.